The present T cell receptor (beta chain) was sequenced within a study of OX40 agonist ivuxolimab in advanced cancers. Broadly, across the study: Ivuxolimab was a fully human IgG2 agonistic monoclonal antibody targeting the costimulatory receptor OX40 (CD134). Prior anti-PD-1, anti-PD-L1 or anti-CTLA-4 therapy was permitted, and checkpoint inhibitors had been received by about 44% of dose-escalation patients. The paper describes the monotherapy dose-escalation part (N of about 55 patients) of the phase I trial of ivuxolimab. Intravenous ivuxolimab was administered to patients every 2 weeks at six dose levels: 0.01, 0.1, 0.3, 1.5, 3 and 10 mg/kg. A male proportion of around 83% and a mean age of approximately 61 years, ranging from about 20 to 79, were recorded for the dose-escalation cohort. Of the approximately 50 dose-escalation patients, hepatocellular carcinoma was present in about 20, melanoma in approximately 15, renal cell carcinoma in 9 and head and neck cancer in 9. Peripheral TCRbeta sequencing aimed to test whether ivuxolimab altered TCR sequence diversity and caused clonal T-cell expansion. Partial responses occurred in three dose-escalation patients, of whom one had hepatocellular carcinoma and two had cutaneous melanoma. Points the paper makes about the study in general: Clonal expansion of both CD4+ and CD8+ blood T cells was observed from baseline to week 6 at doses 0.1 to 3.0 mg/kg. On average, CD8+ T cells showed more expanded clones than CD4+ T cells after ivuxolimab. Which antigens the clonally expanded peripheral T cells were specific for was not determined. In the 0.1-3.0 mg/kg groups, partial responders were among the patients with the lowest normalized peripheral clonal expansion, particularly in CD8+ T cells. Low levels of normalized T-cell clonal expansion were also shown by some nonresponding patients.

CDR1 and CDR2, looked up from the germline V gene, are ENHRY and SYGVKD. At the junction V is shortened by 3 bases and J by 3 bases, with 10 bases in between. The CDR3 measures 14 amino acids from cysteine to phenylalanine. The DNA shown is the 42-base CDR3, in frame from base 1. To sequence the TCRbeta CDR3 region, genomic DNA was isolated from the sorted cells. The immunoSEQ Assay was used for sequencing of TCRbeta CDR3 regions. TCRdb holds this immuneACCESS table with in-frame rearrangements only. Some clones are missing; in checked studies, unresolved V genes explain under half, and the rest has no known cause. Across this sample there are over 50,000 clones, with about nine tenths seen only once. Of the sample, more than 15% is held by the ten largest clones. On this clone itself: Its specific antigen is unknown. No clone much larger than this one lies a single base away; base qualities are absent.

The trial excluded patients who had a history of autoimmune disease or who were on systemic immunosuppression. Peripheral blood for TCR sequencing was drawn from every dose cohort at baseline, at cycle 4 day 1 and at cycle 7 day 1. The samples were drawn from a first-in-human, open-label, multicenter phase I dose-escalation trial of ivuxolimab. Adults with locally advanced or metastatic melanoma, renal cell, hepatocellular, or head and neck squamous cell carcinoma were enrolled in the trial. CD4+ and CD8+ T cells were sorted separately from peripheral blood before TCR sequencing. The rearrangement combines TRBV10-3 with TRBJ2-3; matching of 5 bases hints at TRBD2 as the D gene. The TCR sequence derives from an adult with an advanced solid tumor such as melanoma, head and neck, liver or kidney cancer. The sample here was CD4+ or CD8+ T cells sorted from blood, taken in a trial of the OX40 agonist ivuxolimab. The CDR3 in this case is CAISDPAGTDTQYF. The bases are TGTGCCATCAGTGACCCCGCGGGTACAGATACGCAGTATTTT.